This TCR beta chain is drawn from a study of CD8+CD57+ T cells in acquired aplastic anemia. Overall study findings and caveats: Researchers report that fewer than 30 CD8+ CDR3 sequences appeared in both patients and controls.

CDR3 and TCR beta VDJ profiling relied on a genomic DNA template. TCRdb re-called the reads with MiXCR, one entry per CDR3 protein. The repertoire holds some 200,000 distinct CDR3 sequences, with just under 50% as singletons. Individuals selected for sequencing had exhibited CD8+CD57+ cell expansion on flow cytometry. As regards this clonotype: What it recognizes is unknown.

CDR1 SGHTA and CDR2 FQGNSA come from the germline V gene. CDR3 length equals 12 residues. V was clipped by 5 bases and J by 12 bases; unmatched bases: 5. This chain connects TRBV7-2 to TRBJ2-1, with TRBD2 matching over 9 bases. The sequence was obtained from a human donor with aplastic anemia. The sequenced material came from sorted CD4+, CD8+, or CD8+CD57+ T cells (not recorded which) from PBMCs. The CDR3 DNA is TGTGCCAGCAGCCCGACTAGCGGCTTGCAGTTCTTC. Protein: CASSPTSGLQFF.